The clone carrying this TCR beta chain has a count of ten or more. What it recognizes is unknown. The sample comes from a study of T cell repertoires in cytomegalovirus infection. Study overall: As its CMV epitopes, the study selected recently identified HLA-C-restricted and well-studied HLA-B-restricted targets. Whole-study findings and limits: Carriers of CMV and the relevant HLA type were discriminated by public TCR beta frequency. CMV-specific TCR beta clonotypes restricted by HLA-C dominated the ex vivo response.

MiXCR was run by TCRdb on the reads, yielding one entry per CDR3 protein. The sample contains some 940,000 distinct CDR3 sequences, around 29% of which appear only once. The receptor was derived from a human donor in good health (CMV status not recorded). Some clones in this sample may be carry-over from other donors' samples. Sequencing used cultured CD8+ T cells from PBMCs, obtained from culture after CMV antigen stimulation.

The CDR3 spells CASSYPGGYTF. DNA for the CDR3: TGTGCCAGCAGTTATCCAGGGGGCTACACCTTC. The chain has TRBV6-2 or TRBV6-3 and TRBJ1-2, with TRBD1 as a possible D gene (5 bases). Germline V gene sequence: CDR1 MNHEY, CDR2 SVGEGT. Trimming took off 3 bases at V and 8 bases at J, with 7 bases between the two ends. The CDR3 is 11 amino acids.